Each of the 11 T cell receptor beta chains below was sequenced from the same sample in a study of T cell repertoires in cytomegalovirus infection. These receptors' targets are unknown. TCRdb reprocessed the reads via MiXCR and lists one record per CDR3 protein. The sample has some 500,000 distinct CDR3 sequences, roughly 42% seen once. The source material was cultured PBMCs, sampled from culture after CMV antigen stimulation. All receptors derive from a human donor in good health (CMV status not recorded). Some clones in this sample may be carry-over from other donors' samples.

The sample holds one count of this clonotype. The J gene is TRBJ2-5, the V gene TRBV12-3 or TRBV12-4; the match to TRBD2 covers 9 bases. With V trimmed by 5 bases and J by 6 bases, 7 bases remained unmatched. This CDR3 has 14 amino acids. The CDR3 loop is CASSPRTSDKTQYF. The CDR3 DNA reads TGTGCCAGCAGTCCTCGGACTAGCGATAAGACCCAGTACTTC.

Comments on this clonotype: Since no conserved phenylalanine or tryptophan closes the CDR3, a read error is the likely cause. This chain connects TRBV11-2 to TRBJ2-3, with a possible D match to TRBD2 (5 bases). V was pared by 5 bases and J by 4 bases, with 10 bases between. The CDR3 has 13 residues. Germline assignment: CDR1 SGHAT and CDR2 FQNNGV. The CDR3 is CASSGWGADTQYV. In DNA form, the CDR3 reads TGTGCCAGCAGCGGATGGGGAGCAGATACGCAGTATGTT.

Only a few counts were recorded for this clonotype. The chain's CDR3 is CASSLDPSGVQYF. CDR3 DNA: TGTGCCAGCAGCTTAGATCCTAGCGGAGTGCAGTATTTT. V is TRBV7-2 and J is TRBJ2-3; 7 positions match TRBD2. V lost 1 base and J lost 11; bases outside the gene matches: 6. CDR3 length: 13 amino acids. Per the germline V gene, CDR1 is SGHTA and CDR2 is FQGNSA.

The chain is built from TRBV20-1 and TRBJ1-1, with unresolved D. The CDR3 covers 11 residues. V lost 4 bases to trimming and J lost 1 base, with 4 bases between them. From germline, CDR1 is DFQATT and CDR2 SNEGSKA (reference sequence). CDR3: CSANGNTEAFF. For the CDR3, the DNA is TGCAGTGCTAACGGGAACACTGAAGCTTTCTTT.

CDR3 loop: CAISRGGTGDYEQYF. The CDR3 bases are TGTGCCATCAGTCGAGGGGGGACAGGGGACTACGAGCAGTACTTC. The gene calls are TRBV10-3 and TRBJ2-7, with TRBD1 matching 10 bases. J lost 3 bases, V lost 5 bases, and 7 bases had no gene match. This CDR3 region has 15 residues. Looked up from germline, CDR1 is ENHRY and CDR2 is SYGVKD.

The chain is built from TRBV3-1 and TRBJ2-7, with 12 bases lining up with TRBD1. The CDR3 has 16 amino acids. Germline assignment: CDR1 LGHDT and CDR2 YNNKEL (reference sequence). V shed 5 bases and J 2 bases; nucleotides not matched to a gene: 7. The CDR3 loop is CASSSRDRGPPYEQYF. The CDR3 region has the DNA TGTGCCAGCAGCTCCCGGGACAGGGGGCCCCCCTACGAGCAGTACTTC.

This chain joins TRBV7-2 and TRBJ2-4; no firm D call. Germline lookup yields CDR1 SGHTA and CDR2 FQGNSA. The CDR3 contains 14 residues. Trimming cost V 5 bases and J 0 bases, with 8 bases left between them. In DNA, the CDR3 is TGTGCCAGCAGCCAAATGGTAGCCAAAAACATTCAGTACTTC. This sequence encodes CASSQMVAKNIQYF. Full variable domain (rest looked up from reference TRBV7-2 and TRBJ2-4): GAGVSQSPSNKVTEKGKDVELRCDPISGHTALYWYRQSLGQGLEFLIYFQGNSAPDKSGLPSDRFSAERTGGSVSTLTIQRTQQEDSAVYLCASSQMVAKNIQYFGAGTRLSVL.

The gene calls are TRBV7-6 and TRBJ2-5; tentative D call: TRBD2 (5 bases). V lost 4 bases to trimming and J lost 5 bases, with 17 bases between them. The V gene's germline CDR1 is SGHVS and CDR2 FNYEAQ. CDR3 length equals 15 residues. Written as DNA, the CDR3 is TGTGCCAGCAGCTCCTCCCTTCTGGGAGCGGAGACCCAGTACTTC. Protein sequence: CASSSSLLGAETQYF.

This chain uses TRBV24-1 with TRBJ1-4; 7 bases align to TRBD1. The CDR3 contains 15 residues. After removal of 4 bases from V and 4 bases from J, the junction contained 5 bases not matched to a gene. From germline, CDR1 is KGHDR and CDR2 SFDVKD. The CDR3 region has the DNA TGTGCCACCAGTGACGACAGGGAGAGTAATGAAAAACTGTTTTTT. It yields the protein CATSDDRESNEKLFF.

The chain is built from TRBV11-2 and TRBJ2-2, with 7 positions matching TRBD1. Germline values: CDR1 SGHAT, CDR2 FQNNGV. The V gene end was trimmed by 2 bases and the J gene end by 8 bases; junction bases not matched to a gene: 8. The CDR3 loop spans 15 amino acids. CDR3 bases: TGTGCCAGCAGCTTAAGGGGGCAGGGGCCTGGGGAGCTGTTTTTT. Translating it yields CASSLRGQGPGELFF.

CDR3 loop: CASSRQGSGELFF. DNA for the CDR3: TGTGCCAGCAGTCGGCAGGGGTCCGGGGAGCTGTTTTTT. The chain recombines TRBV6-8 with TRBJ2-2, with a weak D call TRBD1 (6 bases). CDR3 length: 13 amino acids. V was cut by 5 bases and J by 6 bases, with 10 bases left in between. Germline CDR1 MNHGY, CDR2 SAAAGT.